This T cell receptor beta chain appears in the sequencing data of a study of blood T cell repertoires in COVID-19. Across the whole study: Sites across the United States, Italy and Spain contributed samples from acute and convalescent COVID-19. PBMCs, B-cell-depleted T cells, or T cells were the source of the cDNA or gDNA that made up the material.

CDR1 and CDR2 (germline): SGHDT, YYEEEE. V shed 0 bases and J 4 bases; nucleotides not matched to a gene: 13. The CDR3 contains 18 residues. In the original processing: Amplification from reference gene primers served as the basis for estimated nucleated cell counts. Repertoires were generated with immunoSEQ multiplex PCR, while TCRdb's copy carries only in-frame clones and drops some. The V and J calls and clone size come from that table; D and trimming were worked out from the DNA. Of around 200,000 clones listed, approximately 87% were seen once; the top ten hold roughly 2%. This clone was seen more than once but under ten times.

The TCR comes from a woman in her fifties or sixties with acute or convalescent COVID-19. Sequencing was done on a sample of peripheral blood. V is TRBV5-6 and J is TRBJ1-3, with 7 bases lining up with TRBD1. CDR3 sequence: CASSLVSGQGVGGNTIYF. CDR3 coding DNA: TGTGCCAGCAGCTTGGTGTCAGGGCAGGGGGTTGGAGGAAACACCATATATTTT.